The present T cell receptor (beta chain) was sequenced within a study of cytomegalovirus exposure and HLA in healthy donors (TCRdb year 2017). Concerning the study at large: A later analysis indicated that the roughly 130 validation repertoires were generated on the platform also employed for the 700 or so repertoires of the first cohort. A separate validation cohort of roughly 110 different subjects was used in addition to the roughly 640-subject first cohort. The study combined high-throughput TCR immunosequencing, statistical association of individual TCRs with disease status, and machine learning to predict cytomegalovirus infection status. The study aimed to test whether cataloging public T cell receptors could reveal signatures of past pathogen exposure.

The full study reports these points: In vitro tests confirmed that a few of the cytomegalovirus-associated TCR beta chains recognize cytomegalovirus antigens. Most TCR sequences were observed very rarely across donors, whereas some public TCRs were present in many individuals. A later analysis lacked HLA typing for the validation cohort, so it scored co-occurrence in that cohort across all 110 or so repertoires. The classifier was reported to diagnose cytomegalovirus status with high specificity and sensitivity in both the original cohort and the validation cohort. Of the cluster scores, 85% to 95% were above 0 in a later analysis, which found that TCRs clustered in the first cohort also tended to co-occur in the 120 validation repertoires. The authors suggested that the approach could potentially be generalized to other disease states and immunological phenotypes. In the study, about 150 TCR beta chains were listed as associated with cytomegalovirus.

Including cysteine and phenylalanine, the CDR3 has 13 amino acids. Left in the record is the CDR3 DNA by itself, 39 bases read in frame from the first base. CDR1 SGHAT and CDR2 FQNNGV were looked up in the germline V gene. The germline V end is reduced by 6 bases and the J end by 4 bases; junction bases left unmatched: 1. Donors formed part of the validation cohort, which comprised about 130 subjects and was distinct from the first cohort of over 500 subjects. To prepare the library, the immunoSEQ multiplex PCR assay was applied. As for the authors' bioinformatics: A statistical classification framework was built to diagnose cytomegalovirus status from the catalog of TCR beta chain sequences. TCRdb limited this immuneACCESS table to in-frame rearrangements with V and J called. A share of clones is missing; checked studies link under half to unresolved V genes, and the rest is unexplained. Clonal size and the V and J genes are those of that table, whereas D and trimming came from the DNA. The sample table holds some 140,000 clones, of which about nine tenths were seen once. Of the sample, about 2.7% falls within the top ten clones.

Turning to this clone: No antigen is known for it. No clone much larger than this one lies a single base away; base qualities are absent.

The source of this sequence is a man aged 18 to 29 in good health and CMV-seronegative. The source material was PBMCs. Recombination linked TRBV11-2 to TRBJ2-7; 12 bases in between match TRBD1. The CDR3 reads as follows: CASRGQGAYEQYF. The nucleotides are TGTGCCAGCAGGGGACAGGGGGCGTACGAGCAGTACTTC.